The next 6 T cell receptor beta chains were all read from a single sample in a study of beta chain features in type 1 diabetes. Expressed TCRB transcripts were sequenced because the isolated RNA had all been reverse transcribed beforehand. Assay: immunoSEQ multiplex PCR; the TCRdb copy retains only in-frame clones and omits some. The table has about 270,000 clones, 14% seen once. Notes on the study in general: Shorter TCRB CDR3s, moderately but significantly so, marked every one of the four CD4+ subsets in Type 1 diabetes patients.

Their antigens are not known. The material sequenced was naive CD4+ T cells from blood. Receptor source: a man in his thirties or forties with type 1 diabetes.

The chain links TRBV5-6 to TRBJ2-3; D remains ambiguous. The germline V gene encodes CDR1 SGHDT and CDR2 YYEEEE. V was clipped by 5 bases and J by 3 bases, with 10 bases between them. This CDR3 is built from 13 residues. In nucleotides, the CDR3 is TGTGCCAGCAGTTACCGAGAGACAGATACGCAGTATTTT. Its translation is CASSYRETDTQYF.

This clone came up a few times. The chain combines TRBV7-9 with TRBJ1-2; TRBD1 matches 7 bases. Trimming took 6 bases from V and 4 from J; bases not matched to a gene: 5. CDR3 length: 13 amino acids. Germline V gene data show CDR1 as SEHNR and CDR2 as FQNEAQ (reference sequence). This CDR3 reads CASSNDRAYGYTF. Written as DNA, the CDR3 is TGTGCCAGCAGTAATGACAGGGCCTATGGCTACACCTTC.

This sequence joins TRBV25-1 and TRBJ2-4, with D perhaps matching TRBD1 (6 bases). Trimming pared 3 bases from V and 9 bases from J, leaving 24 bases between. CDR1 and CDR2 (germline): MGHDK, SYGVNS. The CDR3 covers 17 residues. DNA for the CDR3: TGTGCCAGCAGTGATGTTTATCATCCTCAGGGGTCGGGCATTCAGTACTTC. Amino acids: CASSDVYHPQGSGIQYF.

The chain carries TRBV27 and TRBJ2-7; D may be TRBD1 (5 bases). There are 13 residues in the CDR3. V lost 4 bases and J lost 4, with 11 bases in between. Germline V gene sequence: CDR1 MNHEY, CDR2 SMNVEV (reference sequence). CDR3 region: CASSYTQGYEQYF. CDR3 nucleotides: TGTGCCAGCAGTTATACCCAGGGTTACGAGCAGTACTTC.

The rearrangement joins TRBV30 to TRBJ1-5; TRBD1 is a possible D gene (5 bases). From germline, CDR1 is GTSNPN and CDR2 SVGIG (reference sequence). Trimming cost V 1 base and J 1 base, with 11 bases left between them. The CDR3 runs 15 residues. The chain's CDR3 is CAWSGPGGSNQPQHF. In DNA form, the CDR3 reads TGTGCCTGGAGTGGCCCCGGGGGAAGCAATCAGCCCCAGCATTTT. The variable domain in full, with the rest retrieved from reference TRBV30 and TRBJ1-5, is SQTIHQWPATLVQPVGSPLSLECTVEGTSNPNLYWYRQAAGRGLQLLFYSVGIGQISSEVPQNLSASRPQDRQFILSSKKLLLSDSGFYLCAWSGPGGSNQPQHFGDGTRLSIL.

The chain links TRBV27 to TRBJ2-5, with D unclear. The V and J ends lost 7 bases and 7 bases respectively, with 19 bases between them. From germline, CDR1 is MNHEY and CDR2 SMNVEV (reference sequence). The CDR3 totals 14 residues. The CDR3 sequence: CASILLCVFGTQYF. The CDR3 nucleotides are TGTGCCAGCATCCTACTTTGTGTGTTTGGGACCCAGTACTTC.